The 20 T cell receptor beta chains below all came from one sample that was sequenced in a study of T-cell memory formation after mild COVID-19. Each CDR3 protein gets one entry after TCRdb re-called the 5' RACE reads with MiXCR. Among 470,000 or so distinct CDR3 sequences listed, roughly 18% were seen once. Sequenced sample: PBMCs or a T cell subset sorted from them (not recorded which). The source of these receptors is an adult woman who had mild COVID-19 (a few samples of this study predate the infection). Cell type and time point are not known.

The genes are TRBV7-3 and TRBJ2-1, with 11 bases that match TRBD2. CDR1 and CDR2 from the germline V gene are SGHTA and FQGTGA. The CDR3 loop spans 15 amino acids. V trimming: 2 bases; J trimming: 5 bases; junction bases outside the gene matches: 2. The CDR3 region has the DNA TGTGCCAGCAGCTTAGGGACTAGCGGCCACAATGAGCAGTTCTTC. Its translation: CASSLGTSGHNEQFF.

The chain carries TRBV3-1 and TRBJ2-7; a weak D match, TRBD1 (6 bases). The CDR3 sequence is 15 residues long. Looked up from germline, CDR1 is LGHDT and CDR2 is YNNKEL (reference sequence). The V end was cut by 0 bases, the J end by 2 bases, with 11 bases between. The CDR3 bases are TGTGCCAGCAGCCAAGAGGTCGGGACAACCTACGAGCAGTACTTC. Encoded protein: CASSQEVGTTYEQYF.

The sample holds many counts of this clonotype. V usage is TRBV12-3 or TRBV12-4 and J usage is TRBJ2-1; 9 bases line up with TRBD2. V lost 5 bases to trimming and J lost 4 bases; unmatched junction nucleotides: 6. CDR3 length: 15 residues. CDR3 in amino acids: CASSVLAGSYNEQFF. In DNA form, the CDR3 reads TGTGCCAGCAGTGTACTAGCGGGCAGTTACAATGAGCAGTTCTTC.

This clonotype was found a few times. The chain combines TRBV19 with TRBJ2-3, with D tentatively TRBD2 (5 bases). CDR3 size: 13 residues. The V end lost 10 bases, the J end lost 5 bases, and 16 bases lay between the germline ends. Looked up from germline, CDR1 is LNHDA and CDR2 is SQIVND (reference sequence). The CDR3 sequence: CATSSGEGDTQYF. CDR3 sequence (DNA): TGTGCCACCAGTAGTGGTGAGGGAGATACGCAGTATTTT. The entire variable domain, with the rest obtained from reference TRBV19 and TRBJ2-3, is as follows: DGGITQSPKYLFRKEGQNVTLSCEQNLNHDAMYWYRQDPGQGLRLIYYSQIVNDFQKGDIAEGYSVSREKKESFPLTVTSAQKNPTAFYLCATSSGEGDTQYFGPGTRLTVL.

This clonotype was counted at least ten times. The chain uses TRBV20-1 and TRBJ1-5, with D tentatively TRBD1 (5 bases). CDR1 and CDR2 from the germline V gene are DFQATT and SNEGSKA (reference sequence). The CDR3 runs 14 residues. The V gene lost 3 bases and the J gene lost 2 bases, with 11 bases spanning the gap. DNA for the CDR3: TGCAGTGCTAGGGGCCTAGGGGGCAATCAGCCCCAGCATTTT. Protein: CSARGLGGNQPQHF.

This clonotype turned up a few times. CDR3 protein: CAISPVSGELFF. Written as DNA, the CDR3 is TGTGCCATCAGCCCTGTATCCGGGGAGCTGTTTTTT. The chain uses TRBV10-3 and TRBJ2-2; D not resolved. CDR1 and CDR2 (germline): ENHRY, SYGVKD. The CDR3 extends over 12 amino acids. The V end lost 6 bases, the J end lost 6 bases, and 8 bases lay between the germline ends.

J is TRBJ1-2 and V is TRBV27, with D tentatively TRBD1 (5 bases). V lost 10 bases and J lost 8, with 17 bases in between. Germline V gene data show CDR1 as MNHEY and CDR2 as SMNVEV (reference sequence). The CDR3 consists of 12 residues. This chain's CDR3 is CATHDGTYGYTF. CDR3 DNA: TGTGCCACCCATGACGGGACCTACGGCTACACCTTC.

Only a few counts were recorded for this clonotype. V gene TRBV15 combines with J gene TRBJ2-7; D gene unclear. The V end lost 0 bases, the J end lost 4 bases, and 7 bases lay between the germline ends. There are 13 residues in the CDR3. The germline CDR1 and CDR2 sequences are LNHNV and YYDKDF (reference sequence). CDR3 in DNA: TGTGCCACCAGCAGAGAGGAGTCTTACGAGCAGTACTTC. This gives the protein CATSREESYEQYF.

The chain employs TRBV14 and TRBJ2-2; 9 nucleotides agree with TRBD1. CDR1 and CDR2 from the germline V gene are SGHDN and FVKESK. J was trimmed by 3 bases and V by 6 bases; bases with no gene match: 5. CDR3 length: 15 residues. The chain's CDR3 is CASRATGGDTGELFF. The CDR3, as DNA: TGTGCCAGCAGAGCTACAGGGGGCGACACCGGGGAGCTGTTTTTT. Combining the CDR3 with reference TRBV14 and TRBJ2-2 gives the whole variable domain EAGVTQFPSHSVIEKGQTVTLRCDPISGHDNLYWYRRVMGKEIKFLLHFVKESKQDESGMPNNRFLAERTGGTYSTLKVQPAELEDSGVYFCASRATGGDTGELFFGEGSRLTVL.

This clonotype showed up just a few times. CDR3 amino acids: CSAAGAGPYTDTQYF. In DNA form, the CDR3 reads TGCAGTGCTGCCGGGGCGGGACCATACACAGATACGCAGTATTTT. The chain is built from TRBV20-1 and TRBJ2-3; D might be TRBD2 (6 bases). Germline lookup yields CDR1 DFQATT and CDR2 SNEGSKA (reference sequence). V was cut by 5 bases and J by 2 bases, with 17 bases left in between. The CDR3 runs to 15 residues.

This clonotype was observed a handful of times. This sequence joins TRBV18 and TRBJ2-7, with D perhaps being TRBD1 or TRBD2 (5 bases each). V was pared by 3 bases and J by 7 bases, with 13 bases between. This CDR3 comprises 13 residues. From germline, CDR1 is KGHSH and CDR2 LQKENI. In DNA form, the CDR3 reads TGTGCCAGCTCACCTTGGGACGCAAGGGAGCAGTACTTC. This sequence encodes CASSPWDAREQYF.

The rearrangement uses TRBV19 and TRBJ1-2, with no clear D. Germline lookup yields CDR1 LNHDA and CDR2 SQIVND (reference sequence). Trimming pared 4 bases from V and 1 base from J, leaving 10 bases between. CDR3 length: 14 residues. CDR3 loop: CASSTGLLNYGYTF. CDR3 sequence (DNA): TGTGCCAGTAGTACAGGACTGCTTAACTATGGCTACACCTTC.

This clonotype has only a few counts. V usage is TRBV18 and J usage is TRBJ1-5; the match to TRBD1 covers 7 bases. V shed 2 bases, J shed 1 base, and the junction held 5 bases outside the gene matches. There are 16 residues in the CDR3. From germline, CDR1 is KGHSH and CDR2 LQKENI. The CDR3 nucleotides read TGTGCCAGCTCACCATTCGGACAGGCAAGCAATCAGCCCCAGCATTTT. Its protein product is CASSPFGQASNQPQHF.

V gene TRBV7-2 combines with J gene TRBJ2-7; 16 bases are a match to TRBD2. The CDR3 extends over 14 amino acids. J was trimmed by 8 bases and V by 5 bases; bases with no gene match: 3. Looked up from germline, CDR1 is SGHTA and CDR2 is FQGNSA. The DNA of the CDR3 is TGTGCCAGCAGCACGGGACTAGCGGGAGGGCAGCAGTACTTC. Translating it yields CASSTGLAGGQQYF.

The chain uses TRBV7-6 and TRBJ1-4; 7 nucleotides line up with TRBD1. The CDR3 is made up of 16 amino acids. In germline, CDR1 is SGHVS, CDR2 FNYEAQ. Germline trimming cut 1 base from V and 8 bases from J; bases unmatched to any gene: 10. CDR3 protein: CASSLVRQGQGEKLFF. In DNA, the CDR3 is TGTGCCAGCAGCTTAGTGCGACAGGGTCAAGGAGAAAAACTGTTTTTT.

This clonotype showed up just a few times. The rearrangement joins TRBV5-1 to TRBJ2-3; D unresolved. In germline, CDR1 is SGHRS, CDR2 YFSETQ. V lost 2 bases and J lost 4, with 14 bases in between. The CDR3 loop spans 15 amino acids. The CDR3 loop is CASSLTSGFADTQYF. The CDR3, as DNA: TGCGCCAGCAGCTTAACATCCGGGTTCGCAGATACGCAGTATTTT. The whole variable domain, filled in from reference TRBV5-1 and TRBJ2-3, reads KAGVTQTPRYLIKTRGQQVTLSCSPISGHRSVSWYQQTPGQGLQFLFEYFSETQRNKGNFPGRFSGRQFSNSRSEMNVSTLELGDSALYLCASSLTSGFADTQYFGPGTRLTVL.

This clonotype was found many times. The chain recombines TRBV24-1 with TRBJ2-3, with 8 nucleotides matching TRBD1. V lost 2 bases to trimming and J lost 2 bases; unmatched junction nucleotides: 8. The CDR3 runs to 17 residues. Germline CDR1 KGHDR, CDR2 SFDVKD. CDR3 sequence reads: CATSDSPRQGFTDTQYF. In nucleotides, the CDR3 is TGTGCCACCAGTGATTCGCCGAGACAGGGGTTCACAGATACGCAGTATTTT.

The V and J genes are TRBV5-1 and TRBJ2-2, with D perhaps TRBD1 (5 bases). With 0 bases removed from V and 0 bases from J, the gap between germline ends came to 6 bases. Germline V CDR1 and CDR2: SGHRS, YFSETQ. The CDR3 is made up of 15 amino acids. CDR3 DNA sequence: TGCGCCAGCAGCTTGGAAGGGGCGAACACCGGGGAGCTGTTTTTT. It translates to CASSLEGANTGELFF.

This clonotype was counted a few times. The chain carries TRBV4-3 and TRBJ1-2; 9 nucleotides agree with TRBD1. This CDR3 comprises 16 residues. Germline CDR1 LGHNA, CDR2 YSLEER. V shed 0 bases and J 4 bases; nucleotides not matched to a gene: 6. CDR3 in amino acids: CASSQDRTGDPYGYTF. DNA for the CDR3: TGCGCCAGCAGCCAAGATAGGACAGGGGACCCCTATGGCTACACCTTC.

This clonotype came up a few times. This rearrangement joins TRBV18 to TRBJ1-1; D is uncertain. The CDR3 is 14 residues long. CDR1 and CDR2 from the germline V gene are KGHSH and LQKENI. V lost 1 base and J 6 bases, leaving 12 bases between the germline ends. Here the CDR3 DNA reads TGTGCCAGCTCACCACGGCAAGGAGGCGCTGAAGCTTTCTTT. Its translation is CASSPRQGGAEAFF. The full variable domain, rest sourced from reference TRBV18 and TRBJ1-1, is NAGVMQNPRHLVRRRGQEARLRCSPMKGHSHVYWYRQLPEEGLKFMVYLQKENIIDESGMPKERFSAEFPKEGPSILRIQQVVRGDSAAYFCASSPRQGGAEAFFGQGTRLTVV.